This T cell receptor beta chain was profiled in a study of Graves' ophthalmopathy and Graves' hyperthyroidism. Findings and limits, study-wide: Discriminating ophthalmopathy from stable hyperthyroidism, a 13-signature model attained a sensitivity of over 85% and a specificity of 80% to 82%.

There are many counts of this clonotype. Its target is unknown. Transcripts of RNA were the source for amplifying TCR beta CDR3 regions. RT-PCR with HTBI primers came first, then second-round multiplex PCR. TCRdb passed the multiplex PCR reads through MiXCR, listing each CDR3 protein once. The sample gives over a million distinct CDR3 sequences, around a third of which show up once; approximately 10% is in the top ten. This CDR3 has 14 amino acids. CDR1 and CDR2 from the germline V gene are SQVTM and ANQGSEA. The V end lost 3 bases, the J end lost 7 bases, and 19 bases lay between the germline ends. Patients in the hyperthyroidism group, adults aged 18 to 65, were newly diagnosed, under 2 months' duration. Exclusion covered patients with other autoimmune diseases or uncontrolled infections (as well as pregnancy or lactation). As diagnostic evidence, clinical symptoms, serum thyroxine, TRAb, thyroid ultrasound and orbital computed tomography were relied upon.

The rearrangement links TRBV29-1 to TRBJ2-7; D is perhaps TRBD1 or TRBD2 (6 bases each). The receptor's source is an adult man with Graves' hyperthyroidism. Sample: peripheral blood or thyroid tissue (not recorded which). The CDR3 here is CSVEERGRLGEQYF. CDR3 coding DNA: TGCAGCGTTGAGGAACGGGGGCGGTTGGGGGAGCAGTACTTC.